This TCR beta chain was obtained from a study of spatial heterogeneity in lung cancer. A unique molecular identifier was carried by every single TCR cDNA molecule. TCRdb redid the calling of the 5' RACE reads with MiXCR, one entry per CDR3 protein. The sample contains some 11,000 distinct CDR3 sequences, around 5% of which appear only once. J was trimmed by 7 bases and V by 0 bases; bases with no gene match: 2. Germline CDR1 SGHDN, CDR2 FVKESK. This CDR3 is 13 amino acids long. Many counts were recorded for this clonotype. The antigen remains unidentified. General study results and limits: Tumors with more nonsynonymous mutations had more expanded intratumoral alpha and beta TCRs.

As for time point: sample taken at primary tumor resection. The clonotype originates from a male donor with early-stage non-small cell lung cancer. Sequenced here: lung tumor tissue, sampled at surgery. J is TRBJ1-2 and V is TRBV14; TRBD1 aligns across 7 bases. As DNA, the CDR3 is TGTGCCAGCAGCCAAGAACGGACAGGTGGCTACACCTTC. Residues: CASSQERTGGYTF.